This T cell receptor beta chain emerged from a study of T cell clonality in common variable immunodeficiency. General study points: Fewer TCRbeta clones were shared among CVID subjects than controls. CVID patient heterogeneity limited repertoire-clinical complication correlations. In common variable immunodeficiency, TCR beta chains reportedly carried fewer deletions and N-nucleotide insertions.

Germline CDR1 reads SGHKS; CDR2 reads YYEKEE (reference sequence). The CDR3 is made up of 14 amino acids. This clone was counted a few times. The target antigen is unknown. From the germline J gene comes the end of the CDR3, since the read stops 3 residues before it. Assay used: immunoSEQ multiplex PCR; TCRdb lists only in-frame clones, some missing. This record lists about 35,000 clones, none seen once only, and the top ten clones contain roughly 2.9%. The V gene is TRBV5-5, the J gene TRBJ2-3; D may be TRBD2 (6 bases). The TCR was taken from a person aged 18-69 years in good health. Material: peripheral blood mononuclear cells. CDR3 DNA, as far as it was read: TGTGCCAGCAGCTTTGCGGGGACTGATCAGCCG. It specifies CASSFAGTDQP. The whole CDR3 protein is CASSFAGTDQPQYF.